These 23 T cell receptor beta chains were sequenced from one sample in a study of T cells in Graves' hyperthyroidism and ophthalmopathy. Regions amplified from RNA transcripts were the TCR beta CDR3 regions. Initially, a first-round RT-PCR of the TCR CDR3 employed the HTBI primer set. In TCRdb, the multiplex PCR reads were re-called with MiXCR into one record per CDR3 protein. The sample carries around 300,000 distinct CDR3 sequences, roughly 15% recorded once. The sequencing input was blood. All receptors come from a woman between 45 and 65 years old with Graves' hyperthyroidism that later progressed to Graves' ophthalmopathy.

This clonotype was seen at least ten times. The chain links TRBV28 to TRBJ1-1; D is unresolved. V lost 6 bases, J lost 4 bases, and 18 bases lay in between. The germline V gene has CDR1 MDHEN and CDR2 SYDVKM. CDR3 length: 15 residues. CDR3 bases: TGTGCCAGCAGCCTACCAGGAACCCTGGTCACTGAAGCTTTCTTT. This gives the protein CASSLPGTLVTEAFF.

About this clonotype: This may come from a read error, since a much larger clone is one base off. The chain combines TRBV5-1 with TRBJ1-4; 9 nucleotides line up with TRBD1. Germline V gene data show CDR1 as SGHRS and CDR2 as YFSETQ. V lost 0 bases to trimming and J lost 8 bases; unmatched junction nucleotides: 5. The CDR3 sequence is 15 residues long. The CDR3: CASSLAGTGQEKLFF. In DNA, the CDR3 is TGCGCCAGCAGCTTGGCCGGGACAGGGCAGGAAAAACTGTTTTTT. The variable domain in full, completed from reference TRBV5-1 and TRBJ1-4, reads KAGVTQTPRYLIKTRGQQVTLSCSPISGHRSVSWYQQTPGQGLQFLFEYFSETQRNKGNFPGRFSGRQFSNSRSEMNVSTLELGDSALYLCASSLAGTGQEKLFFGSGTQLSVL.

In its sample, this clonotype was seen many times. The chain couples TRBV6-2 or TRBV6-3 to TRBJ2-7, with D possibly being TRBD1 (5 bases). The CDR3 covers 18 residues. Germline lookup yields CDR1 MNHEY and CDR2 SVGEGT. Trimming removed 5 bases from V and 0 bases from J, with 23 bases in between. CDR3 region: CASSQVGQLSSASYEQYF. The CDR3 DNA follows: TGTGCCAGCAGTCAAGTGGGGCAACTAAGTTCGGCCTCCTACGAGCAGTACTTC.

Of note for this clonotype: Mismatch with germline at one junction end may stem from a read error. The V gene is TRBV12-3 or TRBV12-4, the J gene TRBJ2-1; TRBD2 matches at 14 bases. The CDR3 consists of 14 residues. The DNA for the CDR3 is TGTGCCAGCAGTTTACGTCACCGGACTAGCGGGAGGATCTTC. This translates into CASSLRHRTSGRIF.

Regarding this clonotype: This may arise from a read error, as a much more abundant clone is one base away. The conserved phenylalanine or tryptophan is not found at the CDR3 terminus, so this likely reflects a read error. This rearrangement joins TRBV11-2 to TRBJ2-7, with 10 bases that match TRBD2. Unmatched junction bases numbered 6, after V lost 2 bases and J lost 2 bases. CDR1 is SGHAT, CDR2 FQNNGV, per germline. The CDR3 covers 16 residues. CDR3 DNA sequence: TGTGCCAGCAGCTTAAGCCTAGCGGGAGAGACCTACGAGCAGTACCTC. Its translation is CASSLSLAGETYEQYL.

Note on this clonotype: A much larger clone sits a single nucleotide away, making a read error possible. The CDR3, as DNA: TGTGCCTGCAGCGCGAAACTAGGGAAGGCAAGAGATACGCAGTATTTT. Its protein product is CACSAKLGKARDTQYF. The chain employs TRBV9 and TRBJ2-3; tentative D call: TRBD2 (5 bases). The length of the CDR3 is 16 residues. Germline CDR1 and CDR2: SGDLS and YYNGEE.

This clonotype was observed at least ten times. The CDR3 spells CASSFGQGGYEQYF. CDR3 nucleotides: TGTGCCAGCAGTTTCGGACAGGGGGGGTACGAGCAGTACTTC. The chain combines TRBV27 with TRBJ2-7, with 10 nucleotides matching TRBD1. The V gene's germline CDR1 is MNHEY and CDR2 SMNVEV (reference sequence). The CDR3 runs 14 residues. The V segment lost 3 bases and the J segment 4 bases; nucleotides outside the gene matches: 3.

This clonotype was seen repeatedly, ten times or more. V is TRBV7-2 and J is TRBJ1-1; D unresolved. Trimming cost V 5 bases and J 4 bases, with 17 bases left between them. CDR3 length equals 15 residues. CDR1 and CDR2 (germline): SGHTA, FQGNSA. DNA of the CDR3: TGTGCCAGCAGCCCCCGGGGTCCGAGTGGCACTGAAGCTTTCTTT. The encoded protein is CASSPRGPSGTEAFF.

This clonotype was detected many times. The chain employs TRBV2 and TRBJ1-1; tentatively, D is TRBD1 (6 bases). Trimming took off 5 bases at V and 1 base at J, with 11 bases between the two ends. The germline CDR1 and CDR2 sequences are SNHLY and FYNNEI. The CDR3 length is 14 residues. The CDR3 protein is CASSPLTGNTEAFF. For the CDR3, the DNA is TGTGCCAGCAGTCCCTTGACAGGGAACACTGAAGCTTTCTTT.

Only a few counts were recorded for this clonotype. The rearrangement links TRBV19 to TRBJ2-2; TRBD1 agrees at 10 bases. Germline lookup yields CDR1 LNHDA and CDR2 SQIVND (reference sequence). The CDR3 spans 17 residues. With 7 bases clipped from V and 4 bases from J, the junction kept 12 bases outside the gene matches. The CDR3: CASTTSRQGATTGELFF. In DNA form, the CDR3 reads TGTGCCAGTACCACCTCCCGACAGGGGGCTACCACCGGGGAGCTGTTTTTT.

This clonotype has only a few counts. This rearrangement joins TRBV9 to TRBJ2-5; D is possibly TRBD2 (6 bases). CDR1 is SGDLS, CDR2 YYNGEE, per germline. This CDR3 comprises 15 residues. V lost 3 bases to trimming and J lost 5 bases, with 17 bases between them. The CDR3 nucleotides read TGTGCCAGCAGCGGCCGACAGATAGGGAGGGAGACCCAGTACTTC. This gives the protein CASSGRQIGRETQYF.

There are many counts of this clonotype. The rearrangement uses TRBV6-1 and TRBJ2-7; D is possibly TRBD2 (5 bases). The length of the CDR3 is 14 residues. The germline gives CDR1 MNHNS, CDR2 SASEGT. V was cut by 4 bases and J by 4 bases, with 14 bases left in between. CDR3 coding DNA: TGTGCCAGCAGTGTGGGCCCCGGCGGGTACGAGCAGTACTTC. This codes for CASSVGPGGYEQYF.

This clonotype was detected ten times or more. The V gene is TRBV3-1, the J gene TRBJ2-1, with 7 bases fitting TRBD2. V dropped 0 bases and J dropped 12; count of bases not matched to a gene: 2. CDR1 is LGHDT and CDR2 is YNNKEL in the germline V gene (reference sequence). The CDR3 extends over 12 amino acids. DNA for the CDR3: TGTGCCAGCAGCCAAGATTGGGGGGGGCAGTTCTTC. Its protein is CASSQDWGGQFF.

This clonotype came up many times. CDR3 coding DNA: TGTGCCAGCAGTTTATGGCCCCCTAGCGGCTACAATGAGCAGTTCTTC. The encoded protein is CASSLWPPSGYNEQFF. The rearrangement uses TRBV28 and TRBJ2-1; 7 bases align to TRBD2. Trimming cost V 0 bases and J 3 bases; bases outside gene matches: 5. Germline CDR1 reads MDHEN; CDR2 reads SYDVKM. CDR3 length: 16 amino acids.

V and J are TRBV20-1 and TRBJ2-7; 9 positions agree with TRBD1. Germline V CDR1 and CDR2: DFQATT, SNEGSKA (reference sequence). This CDR3 contains 12 residues. V shed 6 bases, J shed 4 bases, and the junction held 4 bases outside the gene matches. Here the CDR3 DNA reads TGCAGTGCGTACAGGGGGCCTTACGAGCAGTACTTC. Translation gives CSAYRGPYEQYF.

The V gene is TRBV5-1, the J gene TRBJ2-1, with 9 bases aligning to TRBD2. The CDR3 has 17 amino acids. CDR1 SGHRS and CDR2 YFSETQ come from the germline V gene. Trimming removed 5 bases from V and 0 bases from J; junction bases left unmatched: 9. CDR3 loop: CASRPLAGKSSYNEQFF. The CDR3 DNA is TGCGCCAGCAGACCTCTAGCGGGAAAAAGCTCCTACAATGAGCAGTTCTTC.

This clonotype was detected a few times. This chain connects TRBV2 to TRBJ2-6, with D unresolved. Trimming took 0 bases from V and 0 from J, leaving 21 bases between them. Germline V gene sequence: CDR1 SNHLY, CDR2 FYNNEI. This CDR3 spans 21 amino acids. CDR3 bases: TGTGCCAGCAGTGAAGCAAGGATCGTCGGCCCAAAGGGCTCTGGGGCCAACGTCCTGACTTTC. Residues: CASSEARIVGPKGSGANVLTF.

There are a few counts of this clonotype. The chain combines TRBV9 with TRBJ2-2; TRBD2 matches at 7 bases. Trimming at V came to 0 bases and at J to 2 bases, leaving 4 bases not matched to a gene. The CDR3 is 16 residues long. Germline assignment: CDR1 SGDLS and CDR2 YYNGEE. CDR3 sequence (DNA): TGTGCCAGCAGCGTAGGGGCTAGCGGAAACACCGGGGAGCTGTTTTTT. This gives the protein CASSVGASGNTGELFF.

J is TRBJ1-5 and V is TRBV6-1; D remains unclear. CDR1 is MNHNS and CDR2 is SASEGT in the germline V gene. The CDR3 has 14 amino acids. V was clipped by 4 bases and J by 1 base, with 8 bases between them. The chain's CDR3 is CASSAAGSNQPQHF. The CDR3 DNA reads TGTGCCAGCAGTGCGGCGGGAAGCAATCAGCCCCAGCATTTT.

This clonotype was seen at least ten times. This rearrangement joins TRBV27 to TRBJ2-7, with D perhaps matching TRBD2 (6 bases). The CDR3 consists of 14 residues. Germline CDR1 MNHEY, CDR2 SMNVEV (reference sequence). Trimming left V 2 bases short and J 3 bases short, with 11 bases between. The CDR3 protein is CASSLHRLDYEQYF. CDR3 DNA sequence: TGTGCCAGCAGTTTACACCGACTAGACTACGAGCAGTACTTC.

V is TRBV29-1 and J is TRBJ2-1, with TRBD1 matching over 10 bases. This CDR3 contains 15 residues. V shed 7 bases and J 9 bases; nucleotides not matched to a gene: 15. Germline values: CDR1 SQVTM, CDR2 ANQGSEA. Written as DNA, the CDR3 is TGCAGCGGCAGTCCACCCGGGACAGGGGTTGGTGAGCAGTTCTTC. Its protein product is CSGSPPGTGVGEQFF.

Ten or more counts support this clonotype. V gene TRBV18 combines with J gene TRBJ2-7; 10 positions agree with TRBD1. CDR1 is KGHSH and CDR2 is LQKENI in the germline V gene. CDR3 size: 14 residues. After removal of 3 bases from V and 4 bases from J, the junction contained 3 bases not matched to a gene. CDR3 coding DNA: TGTGCCAGCTCACCGAGGACAGGGGGGTACGAGCAGTACTTC. This codes for CASSPRTGGYEQYF.

Many counts were recorded for this clonotype. V gene TRBV18 combines with J gene TRBJ1-2; no firm D call. The CDR3 runs 13 residues. The germline V and J ends were trimmed by 3 bases and 5 bases, with 10 bases remaining between them. Germline CDR1 KGHSH, CDR2 LQKENI. The CDR3 nucleotides read TGTGCCAGCTCACCGACCGCGGAGTATGGCTACACCTTC. It yields the protein CASSPTAEYGYTF.